This TCR beta chain emerged from a study of naive and memory T cell subsets. Amplification of ligated cDNA took four PCR rounds with SP2 and nested alpha and beta constant primers. Reverse transcription of blood and skin TCR RNA was primed at alpha and beta constant regions. One entry per CDR3 protein, called by TCRdb with MiXCR from the 5' RACE reads. Of tens of thousands of distinct CDR3 sequences in the sample, 8% were seen once. General study points: Potentially, T cell activation and differentiation skew this RNA-based measurement.

This clonotype was observed at least ten times. Its cognate antigen is unknown. TCR cDNA received a 3' ligated oligonucleotide that carried a UMI. Adult healthy volunteers gave 2.5 ml peripheral blood for whole-blood RNA. Reverse transcription used DNase-treated unsorted total RNA, aiming for 1 to 1000 ng. V was pared by 5 bases and J by 0 bases, with 8 bases between. CDR1 LNHDA and CDR2 SQIVND come from the germline V gene (reference sequence). The CDR3 has 14 amino acids. The chain carries TRBV19 and TRBJ1-5; D remains ambiguous. This receptor was identified in a female donor in good health. CDR3 loop: CASSGGSSNQPQHF. CDR3 nucleotide sequence: TGTGCCAGTAGTGGTGGCAGTAGCAATCAGCCCCAGCATTTT.